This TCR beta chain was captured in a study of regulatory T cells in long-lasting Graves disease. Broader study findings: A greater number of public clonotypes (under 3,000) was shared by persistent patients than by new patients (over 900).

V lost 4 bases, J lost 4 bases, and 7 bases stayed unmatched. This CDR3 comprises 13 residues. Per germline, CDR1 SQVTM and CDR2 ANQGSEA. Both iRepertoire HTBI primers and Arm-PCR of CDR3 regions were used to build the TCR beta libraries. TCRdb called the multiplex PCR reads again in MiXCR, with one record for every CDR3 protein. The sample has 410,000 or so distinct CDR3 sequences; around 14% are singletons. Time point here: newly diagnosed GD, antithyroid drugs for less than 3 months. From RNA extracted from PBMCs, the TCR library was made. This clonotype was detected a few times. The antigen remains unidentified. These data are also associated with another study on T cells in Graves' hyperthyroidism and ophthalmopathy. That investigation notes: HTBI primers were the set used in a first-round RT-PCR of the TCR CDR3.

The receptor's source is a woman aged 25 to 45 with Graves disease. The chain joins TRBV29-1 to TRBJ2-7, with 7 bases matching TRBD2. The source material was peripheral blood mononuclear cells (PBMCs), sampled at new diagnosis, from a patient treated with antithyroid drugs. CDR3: CSVGEGRGYEQYF. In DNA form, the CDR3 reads TGCAGCGTTGGGGAGGGCCGAGGATACGAGCAGTACTTC.